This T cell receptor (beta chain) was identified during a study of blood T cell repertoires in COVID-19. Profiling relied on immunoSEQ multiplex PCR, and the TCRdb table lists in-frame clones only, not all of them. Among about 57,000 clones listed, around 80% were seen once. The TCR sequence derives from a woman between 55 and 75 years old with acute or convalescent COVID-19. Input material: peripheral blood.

The CDR3 spells CASRDETSGGRRTDTQYF. The CDR3 DNA sequence: TGTGCCAGCAGAGACGAGACTAGCGGGGGCCGGCGCACAGATACGCAGTATTTT. This sequence joins TRBV27 and TRBJ2-3; 12 nucleotides line up with TRBD2. Germline CDR1 is MNHEY and CDR2 is SMNVEV (reference sequence). V shed 6 bases, J shed 1 base, and the junction held 11 bases outside the gene matches. This CDR3 spans 18 amino acids.